The entry below describes one T cell receptor (beta chain). Its antigen is currently not known. This entry belongs to a study of T cells in severe cutaneous drug reactions (dated by TCRdb to the late 2010s). With regard to the full study: Patients were recruited between the early 2010s and the late 2010s from Taiwan, Thailand and a European registry network. Only patients with a probable or definite SJS/TEN or DRESS diagnosis by RegiSCAR criteria were enrolled. The Naranjo algorithm and the ALDEN drug causality algorithm were used to identify the culprit drug. Patients in either the acute or the recovery stage provided biological samples, such as blister fluids/cells and PBMC. Bulk TCR sequencing was combined with single-cell sequencing, quantitative PCR validation, functional assays and transgenic mouse experiments. Libraries used iRepertoire multiplex PCR; authors cited a comparison showing similar capture of abundant clonotypes across iRepertoire and 5' RACE methods with or without UMI.

The investigation overall reported the following: A strong increase in TRBV12-4 usage was observed in CBZ-SJS/TEN patients, with averages of approximately 30% in blister cells and roughly 4.7% in PBMC. Although undetectable or scarce in tolerant-control and healthy-donor PBMC, a public TCRbeta CDR3 was found in all seven CBZ-SJS/TEN blister samples, at a mean of approximately 14%. The authors stated that further study is still needed to find out whether the public TCR applies more generally to SJS/TEN caused by other drugs.

The donors whose samples were sequenced had carbamazepine-induced Stevens-Johnson syndrome or toxic epidermal necrolysis (CBZ-SJS/TEN). The peripheral blood repertoires were taken from CBZ-SJS/TEN patients of two origins, about 5 Han Chinese and six or seven European. To look for drug-specific clonotypes, next-generation sequencing was used to profile the T cell receptor repertoires of patients with drug-induced severe cutaneous adverse reactions. The RNA source was either peripheral blood mononuclear cells or blister cells from skin lesions. Sequences DFQATT (CDR1) and SNEGSKA (CDR2) are obtained from the germline V gene (reference sequence). The CDR3, from cysteine to phenylalanine, totals 14 residues. The record lacks a DNA sequence. Library preparation used the iRepertoire multiplex PCR system with TCR subtype-specific primers for both bulk and single-cell sequencing. Multiplex PCR with primers targeting V, D and J gene regions was used to generate bulk TCR beta libraries. Approximately 85-550 ng of RNA per sample was used as input for bulk TCR library preparation. Bulk TCR beta amplicons were sequenced on an Illumina MiSeq. In the source study's methods: Quality control steps removed sample misassignments and low-quality sequencing reads. The CDR3 was defined as the amino acids lying between the Y[YFLI]C motif of the V gene and the [FW]GXGT motif of the J segment. CDR3 clonotypes and TRBV and TRBJ gene assignments were based on the IMGT database. TRBV expression in each sample was normalized to the mean of the same gene in PBMC from 45 or so healthy donors. TCRdb reprocessed the reads and lists each CDR3 protein sequence as a single entry, with no DNA. The V and J calls and clone size are TCRdb's, not the authors'. The sample has 2,200 or so distinct CDR3 sequences on record. The ten largest clones represent around 21% of the sample.

Recombination connected TRBV20-1 to TRBJ2-6. This receptor was taken from a human donor with Stevens-Johnson syndrome, a severe cutaneous drug reaction. The sequencing sample was made of PBMCs. CDR3 region: CSARVTSGANVLTF.